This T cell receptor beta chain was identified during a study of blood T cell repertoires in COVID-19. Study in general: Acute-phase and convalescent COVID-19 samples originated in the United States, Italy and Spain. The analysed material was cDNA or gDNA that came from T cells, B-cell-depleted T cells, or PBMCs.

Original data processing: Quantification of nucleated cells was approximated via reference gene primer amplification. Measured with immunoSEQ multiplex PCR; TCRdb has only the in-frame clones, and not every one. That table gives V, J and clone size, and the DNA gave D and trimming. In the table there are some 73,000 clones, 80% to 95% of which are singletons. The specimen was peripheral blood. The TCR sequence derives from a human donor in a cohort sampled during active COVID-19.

This chain's CDR3 is CASSQGQGALSTNEKLFF. The DNA for the CDR3 is TGCGCCAGCAGCCAGGGACAGGGGGCACTGTCTACTAATGAAAAACTGTTTTTT. The chain recombines TRBV4-3 with TRBJ1-4; 12 bases agree with TRBD1. This CDR3 has 18 amino acids. Per the germline V gene, CDR1 is LGHNA and CDR2 is YSLEER. The V and J ends lost 3 bases and 2 bases, in that order; junction bases with no gene match: 7.